This TCR beta chain was sequenced during a study of blood T cell repertoires in COVID-19. Clones were read by immunoSEQ multiplex PCR, and TCRdb kept only the in-frame ones, dropping some. The sample lists some 190,000 clones, approximately 80% occurring once. In terms of age and location, participants ranged from roughly 18 to 100 years and lived in about two dozen US areas. Clinical histories supplied by participants themselves formed the basis of cohort assignment. The CDR3 contains 15 residues. Germline values: CDR1 MNHEY, CDR2 SVGAGI. V trimming: 6 bases; J trimming: 5 bases; junction bases outside the gene matches: 10. There are a few counts of this clone.

Source material: PBMCs or T cells enriched from blood (not recorded which). V is TRBV6-5 and J is TRBJ1-5, with TRBD1 identical over 7 bases. This TCR came from a man under 40 with acute COVID-19. The chain's CDR3 is CASSPRDSLYQPQHF. CDR3 DNA: TGTGCCAGCAGCCCAAGGGACAGCCTATATCAGCCCCAGCATTTT.